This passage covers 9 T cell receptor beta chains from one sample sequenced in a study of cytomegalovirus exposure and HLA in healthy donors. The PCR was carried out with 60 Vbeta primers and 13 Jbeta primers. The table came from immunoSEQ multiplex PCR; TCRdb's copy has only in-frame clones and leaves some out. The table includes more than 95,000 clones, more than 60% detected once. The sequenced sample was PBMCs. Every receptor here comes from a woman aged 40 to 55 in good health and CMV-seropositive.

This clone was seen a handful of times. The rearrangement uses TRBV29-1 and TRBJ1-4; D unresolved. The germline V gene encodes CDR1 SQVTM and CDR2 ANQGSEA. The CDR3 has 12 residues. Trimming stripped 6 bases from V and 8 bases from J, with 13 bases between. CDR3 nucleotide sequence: TGCAGCGTGGGCGTTAGTTGGGAAAAACTGTTTTTT. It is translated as CSVGVSWEKLFF.

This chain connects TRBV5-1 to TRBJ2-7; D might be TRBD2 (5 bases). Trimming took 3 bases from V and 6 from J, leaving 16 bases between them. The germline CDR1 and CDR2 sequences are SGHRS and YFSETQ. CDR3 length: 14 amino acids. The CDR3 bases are TGCGCCAGCAGCTCACCTGAGGGTTCCGGCGAGCAGTACTTC. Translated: CASSSPEGSGEQYF.

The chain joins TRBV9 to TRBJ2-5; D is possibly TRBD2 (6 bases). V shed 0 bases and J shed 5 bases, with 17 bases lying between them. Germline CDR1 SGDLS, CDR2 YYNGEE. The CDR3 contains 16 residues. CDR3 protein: CASSVAEDPRGETQYF. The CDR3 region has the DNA TGTGCCAGCAGCGTAGCTGAGGACCCACGGGGGGAGACCCAGTACTTC.

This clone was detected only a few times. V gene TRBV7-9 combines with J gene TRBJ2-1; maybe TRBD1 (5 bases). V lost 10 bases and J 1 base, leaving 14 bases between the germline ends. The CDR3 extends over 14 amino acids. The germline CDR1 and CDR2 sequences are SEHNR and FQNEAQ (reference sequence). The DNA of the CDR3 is TGTGCCACCCCCAGTAAGGGGTCCTACAATGAGCAGTTCTTC. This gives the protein CATPSKGSYNEQFF. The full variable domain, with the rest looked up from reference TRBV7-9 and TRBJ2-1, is DTGVSQNPRHKITKRGQNVTFRCDPISEHNRLYWYRQTLGQGPEFLTYFQNEAQLEKSRLLSDRFSAERPKGSFSTLEIQRTEQGDSAMYLCATPSKGSYNEQFFGPGTRLTVL.

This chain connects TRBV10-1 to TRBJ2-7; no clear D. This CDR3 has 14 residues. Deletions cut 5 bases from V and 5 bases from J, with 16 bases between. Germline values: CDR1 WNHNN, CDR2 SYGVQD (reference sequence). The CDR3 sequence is CASSPQGWAHEQYF. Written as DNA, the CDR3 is TGCGCCAGCAGTCCTCAAGGTTGGGCTCACGAGCAGTACTTC.

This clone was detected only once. CDR3 region: CASSQETWEAAPGELFF. CDR3 coding DNA: TGCGCCAGCAGCCAAGAGACTTGGGAGGCCGCCCCCGGGGAGCTGTTTTTT. The chain joins TRBV4-1 to TRBJ2-2, with D possibly TRBD2 on 6 matching bases. V gave up 0 bases and J gave up 6 bases, with 17 bases separating them. The CDR3 spans 17 residues. Germline CDR1 and CDR2: MGHRA and YSYEKL.

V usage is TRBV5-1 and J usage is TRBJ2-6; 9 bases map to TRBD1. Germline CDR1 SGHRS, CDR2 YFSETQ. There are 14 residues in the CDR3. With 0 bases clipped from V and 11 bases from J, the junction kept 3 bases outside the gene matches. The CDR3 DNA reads TGCGCCAGCAGCTTGGGGGACAGGGTGGACGTCCTGACTTTC. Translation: CASSLGDRVDVLTF.

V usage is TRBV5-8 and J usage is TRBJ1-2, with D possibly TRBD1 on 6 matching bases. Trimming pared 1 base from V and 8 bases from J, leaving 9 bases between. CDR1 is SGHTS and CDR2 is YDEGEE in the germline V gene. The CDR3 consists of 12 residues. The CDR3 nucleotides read TGTGCCAGCAGCTTGTCAGGGGTCGGCTACACCTTC. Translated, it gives CASSLSGVGYTF. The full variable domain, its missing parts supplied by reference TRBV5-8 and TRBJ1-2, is EAGVTQSPTHLIKTRGQQATLRCSPISGHTSVYWYQQALGLGLQFLLWYDEGEERNRGNFPPRFSGRQFPNYSSELNVNALELEDSALYLCASSLSGVGYTFGSGTRLTVV.

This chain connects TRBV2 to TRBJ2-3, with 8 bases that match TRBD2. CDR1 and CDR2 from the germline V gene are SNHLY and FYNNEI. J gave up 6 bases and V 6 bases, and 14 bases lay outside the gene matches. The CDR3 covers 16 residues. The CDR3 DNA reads TGTGCCAGCAGCCGCGGACTAGCCGGAGAAGGTGATACGCAGTATTTT. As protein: CASSRGLAGEGDTQYF.